The rows below give T cell receptor beta chains drawn from one sample of a study of T cells after posttransplantation cyclophosphamide. Libraries were prepared by immunoSEQ multiplex PCR; TCRdb keeps only in-frame clonotypes and omits some of them. Of around 21,000 clones listed, about nine tenths are singletons. The sequences come from PBMCs, collected after allogeneic stem cell transplant with posttransplant cyclophosphamide. These receptors all stem from a female patient in her forties who received an allogeneic stem cell transplant from a related donor, was CMV-positive, and had no GVHD. Some T cells may have come from the graft donor. Both conserved end residues are part of each CDR3. Clone size appears in some rows only: once, few, many, or a class for an expanded clone.

V gene: TRBV9
CDR3 length: 17
J gene: TRBJ2-3
clone size: NA
CDR3 protein: CASSVNTLGTTTDTQYF

V gene: TRBV6-5
CDR3 length: 14
J gene: TRBJ1-2
clone size: NA
CDR3 protein: CASSYSDKKYGYTF

V gene: TRBV18
CDR3 length: 16
J gene: TRBJ2-5
clone size: NA
CDR3 protein: CASSPGTSGSLETQYF

V gene: TRBV27
CDR3 length: 14
J gene: TRBJ2-5
clone size: NA
CDR3 protein: CASSQRQGLGTQYF

V gene: TRBV29-1
CDR3 length: 14
J gene: TRBJ2-1
clone size: NA
CDR3 protein: CSVVETGWYNEQFF

V gene: TRBV18
CDR3 length: 15
J gene: TRBJ2-1
clone size: NA
CDR3 protein: CASSPPGLAYNEQFF

V gene: TRBV30
CDR3 length: 13
J gene: TRBJ1-1
clone size: NA
CDR3 protein: CAWRVQGAPEAFF

V gene: TRBV7-9
CDR3 length: 16
J gene: TRBJ2-2
clone size: NA
CDR3 protein: CASTLEGGRPTGELFF

V gene: TRBV19
CDR3 length: 13
J gene: TRBJ1-2
clone size: NA
CDR3 protein: CASTPTDNYGYTF

V gene: TRBV19
CDR3 length: 13
J gene: TRBJ2-1
clone size: NA
CDR3 protein: CASAGVSYNEQFF

V gene: TRBV19
CDR3 length: 14
J gene: TRBJ1-2
clone size: NA
CDR3 protein: CASRTTGELFGYTF

V gene: TRBV5-1
CDR3 length: 13
J gene: TRBJ2-3
clone size: NA
CDR3 protein: CASSWTADDTQYF

V gene: TRBV27
CDR3 length: 16
J gene: TRBJ1-5
clone size: NA
CDR3 protein: CASSFKRAGWNQPQHF

V gene: TRBV5-4
CDR3 length: 17
J gene: TRBJ2-1
clone size: once
CDR3 protein: CAVGRGAGGGRGNEQFF

V gene: TRBV7-3
CDR3 length: 15
J gene: TRBJ2-3
clone size: NA
CDR3 protein: CASRLLAGGSDTQYF

V gene: TRBV30
CDR3 length: 12
J gene: TRBJ2-1
clone size: NA
CDR3 protein: CAWSYRDNEQFF

V gene: TRBV30
CDR3 length: 16
J gene: TRBJ2-5
clone size: NA
CDR3 protein: CAWSDMGGRILETQYF

V gene: TRBV7-2
CDR3 length: 14
J gene: TRBJ2-7
clone size: NA
CDR3 protein: CASSLNRGLDEQYF